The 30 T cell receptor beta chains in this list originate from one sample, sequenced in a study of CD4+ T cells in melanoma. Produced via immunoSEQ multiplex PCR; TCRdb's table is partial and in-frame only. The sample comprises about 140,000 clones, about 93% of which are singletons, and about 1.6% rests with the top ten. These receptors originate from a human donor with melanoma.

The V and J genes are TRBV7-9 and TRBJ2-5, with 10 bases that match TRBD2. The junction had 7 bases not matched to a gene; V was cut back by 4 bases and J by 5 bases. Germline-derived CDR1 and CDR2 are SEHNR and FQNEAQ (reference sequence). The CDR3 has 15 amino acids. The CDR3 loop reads CASSSAGGLGETQYF. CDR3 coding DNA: TGTGCCAGCAGCTCAGCGGGGGGGCTCGGGGAGACCCAGTACTTC.

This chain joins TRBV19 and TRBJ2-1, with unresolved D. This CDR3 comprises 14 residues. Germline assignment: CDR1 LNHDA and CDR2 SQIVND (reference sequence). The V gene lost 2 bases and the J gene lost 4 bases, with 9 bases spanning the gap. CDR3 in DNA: TGTGCCAGTAGTATAAGTTCACCATACAATGAGCAGTTCTTC. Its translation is CASSISSPYNEQFF.

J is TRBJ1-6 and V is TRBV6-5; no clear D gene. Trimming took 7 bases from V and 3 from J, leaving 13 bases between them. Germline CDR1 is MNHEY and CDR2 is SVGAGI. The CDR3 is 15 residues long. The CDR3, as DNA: TGTGCCAGCAACTATGCCCACGACTATAATTCACCCCTCCACTTT. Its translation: CASNYAHDYNSPLHF.

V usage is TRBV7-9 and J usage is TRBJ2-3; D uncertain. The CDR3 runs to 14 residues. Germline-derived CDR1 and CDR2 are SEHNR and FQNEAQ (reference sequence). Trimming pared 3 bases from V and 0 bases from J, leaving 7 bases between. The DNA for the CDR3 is TGTGCCAGCAGCTTCGCAGGTAGCACAGATACGCAGTATTTT. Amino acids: CASSFAGSTDTQYF.

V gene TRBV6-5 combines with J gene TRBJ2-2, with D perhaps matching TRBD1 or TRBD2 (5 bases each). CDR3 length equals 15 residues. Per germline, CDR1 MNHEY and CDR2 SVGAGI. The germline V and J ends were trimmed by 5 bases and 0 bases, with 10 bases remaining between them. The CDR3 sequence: CASSLQGANTGELFF. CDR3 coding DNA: TGTGCCAGCAGTCTCCAGGGAGCGAACACCGGGGAGCTGTTTTTT.

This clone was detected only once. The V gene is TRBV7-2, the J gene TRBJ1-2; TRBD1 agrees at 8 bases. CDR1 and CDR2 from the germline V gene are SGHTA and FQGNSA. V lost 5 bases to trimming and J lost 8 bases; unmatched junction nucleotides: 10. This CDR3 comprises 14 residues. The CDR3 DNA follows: TGTGCCAGCAGCCCGGACAGGGCCAGAGGGGGCTACACCTTC. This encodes CASSPDRARGGYTF.

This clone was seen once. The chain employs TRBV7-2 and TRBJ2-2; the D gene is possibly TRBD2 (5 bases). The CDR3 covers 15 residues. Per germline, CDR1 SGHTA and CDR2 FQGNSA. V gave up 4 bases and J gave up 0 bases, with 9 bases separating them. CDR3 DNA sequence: TGTGCCAGCAGCTCTAGCCGACCGAACACCGGGGAGCTGTTTTTT. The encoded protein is CASSSSRPNTGELFF.

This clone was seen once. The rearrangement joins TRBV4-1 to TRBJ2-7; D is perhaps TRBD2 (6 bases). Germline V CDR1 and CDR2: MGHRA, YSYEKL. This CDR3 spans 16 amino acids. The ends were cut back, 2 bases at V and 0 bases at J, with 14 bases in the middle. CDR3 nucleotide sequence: TGCGCCAGCAGCCAATCCCGGACGGGAGCCTCCTACGAGCAGTACTTC. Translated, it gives CASSQSRTGASYEQYF.

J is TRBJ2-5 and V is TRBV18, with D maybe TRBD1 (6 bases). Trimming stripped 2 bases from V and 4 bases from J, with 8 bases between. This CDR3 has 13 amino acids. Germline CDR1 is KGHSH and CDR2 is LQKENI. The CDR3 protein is CASSPTGRETQYF. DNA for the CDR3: TGTGCCAGCTCACCAACAGGGCGAGAGACCCAGTACTTC.

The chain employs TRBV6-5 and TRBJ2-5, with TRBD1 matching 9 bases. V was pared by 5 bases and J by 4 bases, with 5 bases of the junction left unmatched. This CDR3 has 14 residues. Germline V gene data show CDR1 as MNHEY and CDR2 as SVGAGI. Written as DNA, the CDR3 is TGTGCCAGCAGTACAGGGGGCGCGGGAGAGACCCAGTACTTC. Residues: CASSTGGAGETQYF.

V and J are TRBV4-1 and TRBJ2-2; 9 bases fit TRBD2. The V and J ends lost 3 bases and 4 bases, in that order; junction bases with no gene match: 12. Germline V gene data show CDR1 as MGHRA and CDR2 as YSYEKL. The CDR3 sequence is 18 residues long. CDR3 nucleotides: TGCGCCAGCAGCCAGACTCCCTGGAGCGGGGGGATCACCGGGGAGCTGTTTTTT. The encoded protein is CASSQTPWSGGITGELFF.

The CDR3 region has the DNA TGTGCCAGCAGTTACGGGAGGAGCGACTATGGCTACACCTTC. Translation gives CASSYGRSDYGYTF. The V and J genes are TRBV6-5 and TRBJ1-2; unclear D gene. The V gene lost 2 bases and the J gene lost 3 bases, with 10 bases spanning the gap. Germline lookup yields CDR1 MNHEY and CDR2 SVGAGI. CDR3 size: 14 residues.

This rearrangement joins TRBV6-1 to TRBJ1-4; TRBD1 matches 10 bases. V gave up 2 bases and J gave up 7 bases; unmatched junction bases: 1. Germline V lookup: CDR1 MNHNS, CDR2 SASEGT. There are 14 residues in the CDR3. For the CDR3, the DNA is TGTGCCAGCAGTGAAAGGACAGGGGGTGAAAAACTGTTTTTT. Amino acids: CASSERTGGEKLFF.

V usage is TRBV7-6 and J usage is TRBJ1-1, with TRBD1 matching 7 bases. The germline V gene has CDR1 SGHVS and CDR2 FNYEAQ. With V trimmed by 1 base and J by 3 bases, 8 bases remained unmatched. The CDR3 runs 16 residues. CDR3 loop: CASSLGRAGGDTEAFF. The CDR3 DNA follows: TGTGCCAGCAGCTTAGGGAGGGCAGGGGGGGACACTGAAGCTTTCTTT.

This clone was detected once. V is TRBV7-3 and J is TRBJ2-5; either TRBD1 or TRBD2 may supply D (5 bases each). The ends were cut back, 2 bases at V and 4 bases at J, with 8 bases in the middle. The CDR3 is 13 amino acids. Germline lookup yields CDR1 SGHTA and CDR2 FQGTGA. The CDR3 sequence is CASSLSRGETQYF. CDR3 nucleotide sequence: TGTGCCAGCAGCTTATCGAGGGGAGAGACCCAGTACTTC.

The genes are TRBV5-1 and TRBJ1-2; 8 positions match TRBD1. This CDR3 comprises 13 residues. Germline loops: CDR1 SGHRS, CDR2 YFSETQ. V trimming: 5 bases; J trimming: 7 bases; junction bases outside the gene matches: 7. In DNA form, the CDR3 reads TGCGCCAGCAGACAAGACAGGGGCACTGGCTACACCTTC. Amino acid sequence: CASRQDRGTGYTF.

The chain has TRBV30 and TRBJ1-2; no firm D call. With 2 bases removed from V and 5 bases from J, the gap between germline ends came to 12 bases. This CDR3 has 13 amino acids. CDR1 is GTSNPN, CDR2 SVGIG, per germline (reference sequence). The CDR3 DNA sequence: TGTGCCTGGAGTCTATTGGGCCTTTATGGCTACACCTTC. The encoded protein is CAWSLLGLYGYTF.

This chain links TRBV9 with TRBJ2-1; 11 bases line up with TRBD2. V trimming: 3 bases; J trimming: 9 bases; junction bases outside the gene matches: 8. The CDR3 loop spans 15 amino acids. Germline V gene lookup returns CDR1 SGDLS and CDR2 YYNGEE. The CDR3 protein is CASSDRASGGSEQFF. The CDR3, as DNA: TGTGCCAGCAGCGACCGGGCTAGCGGGGGGTCTGAGCAGTTCTTC.

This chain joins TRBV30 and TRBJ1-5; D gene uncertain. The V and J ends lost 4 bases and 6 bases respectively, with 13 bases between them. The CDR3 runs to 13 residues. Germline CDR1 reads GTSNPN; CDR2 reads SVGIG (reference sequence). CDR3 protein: CAWTELVGQPQHF. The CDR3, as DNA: TGTGCCTGGACAGAGCTGGTAGGTCAGCCCCAGCATTTT.

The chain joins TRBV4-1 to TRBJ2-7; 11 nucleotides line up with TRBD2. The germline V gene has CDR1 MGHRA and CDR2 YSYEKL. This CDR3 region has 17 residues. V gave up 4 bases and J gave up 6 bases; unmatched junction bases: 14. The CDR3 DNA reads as TGCGCCAGCAGCCCCAATAGCTGGAGGACTAGCGGGTTCGAGCAGTACTTC. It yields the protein CASSPNSWRTSGFEQYF.

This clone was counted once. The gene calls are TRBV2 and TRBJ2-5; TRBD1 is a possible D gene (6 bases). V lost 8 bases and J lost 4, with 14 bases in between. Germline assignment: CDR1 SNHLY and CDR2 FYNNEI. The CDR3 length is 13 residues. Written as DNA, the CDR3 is TGTGCCAGCGCCCGTGGGGGCGCAGAGACCCAGTACTTC. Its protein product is CASARGGAETQYF.

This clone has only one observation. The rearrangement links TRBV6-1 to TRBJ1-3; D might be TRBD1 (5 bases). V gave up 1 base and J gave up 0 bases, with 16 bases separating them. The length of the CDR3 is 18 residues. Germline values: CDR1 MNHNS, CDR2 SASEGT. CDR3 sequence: CASSEVPPGQSSGNTIYF. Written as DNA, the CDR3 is TGTGCCAGCAGTGAAGTTCCCCCAGGGCAGAGCTCTGGAAACACCATATATTTT.

The CDR3 sequence is CASSPGTGNQPQHF. CDR3 in DNA: TGCGCCAGCAGCCCAGGGACGGGCAATCAGCCCCAGCATTTT. The chain is built from TRBV4-1 and TRBJ1-5; weak D call: TRBD1 (5 bases). Germline CDR1 and CDR2: MGHRA and YSYEKL. The CDR3 extends over 14 amino acids. V lost 4 bases, J lost 2 bases, and 9 bases lay in between.

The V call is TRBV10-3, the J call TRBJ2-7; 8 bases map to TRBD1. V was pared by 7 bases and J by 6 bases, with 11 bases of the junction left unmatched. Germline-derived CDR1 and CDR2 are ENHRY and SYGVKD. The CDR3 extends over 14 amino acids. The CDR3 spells CAITAGQGRGEQYF. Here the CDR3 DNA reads TGTGCCATCACCGCCGGACAGGGACGAGGCGAGCAGTACTTC.

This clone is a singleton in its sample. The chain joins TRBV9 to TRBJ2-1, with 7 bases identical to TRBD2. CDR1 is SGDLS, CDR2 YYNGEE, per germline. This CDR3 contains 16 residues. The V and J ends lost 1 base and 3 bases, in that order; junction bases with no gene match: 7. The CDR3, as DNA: TGTGCCAGCAGCGTAAAGTCGGGGGGTCTCTACAATGAGCAGTTCTTC. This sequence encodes CASSVKSGGLYNEQFF. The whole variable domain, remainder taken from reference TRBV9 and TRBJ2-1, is DSGVTQTPKHLITATGQRVTLRCSPRSGDLSVYWYQQSLDQGLQFLIQYYNGEERAKGNILERFSAQQFPDLHSELNLSSLELGDSALYFCASSVKSGGLYNEQFFGPGTRLTVL.

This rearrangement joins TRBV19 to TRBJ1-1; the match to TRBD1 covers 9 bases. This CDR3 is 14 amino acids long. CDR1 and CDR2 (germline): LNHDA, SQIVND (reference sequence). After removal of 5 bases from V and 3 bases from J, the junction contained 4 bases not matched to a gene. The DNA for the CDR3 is TGTGCCAGTAGTCCAGGACAGGGGTACACTGAAGCTTTCTTT. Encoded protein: CASSPGQGYTEAFF.

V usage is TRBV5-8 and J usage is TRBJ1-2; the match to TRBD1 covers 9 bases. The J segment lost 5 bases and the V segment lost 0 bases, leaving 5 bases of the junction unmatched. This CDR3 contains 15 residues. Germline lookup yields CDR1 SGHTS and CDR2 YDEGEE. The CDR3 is CASSLDRGRGYGYTF. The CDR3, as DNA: TGTGCCAGCAGCTTGGACAGGGGGCGAGGGTATGGCTACACCTTC.

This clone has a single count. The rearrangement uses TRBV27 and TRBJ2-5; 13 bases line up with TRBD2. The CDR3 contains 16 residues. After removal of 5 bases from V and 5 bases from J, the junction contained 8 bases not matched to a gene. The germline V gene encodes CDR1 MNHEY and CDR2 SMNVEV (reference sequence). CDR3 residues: CASSPQLAGGPETQYF. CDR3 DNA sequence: TGTGCCAGCAGTCCGCAACTAGCGGGGGGGCCGGAGACCCAGTACTTC.

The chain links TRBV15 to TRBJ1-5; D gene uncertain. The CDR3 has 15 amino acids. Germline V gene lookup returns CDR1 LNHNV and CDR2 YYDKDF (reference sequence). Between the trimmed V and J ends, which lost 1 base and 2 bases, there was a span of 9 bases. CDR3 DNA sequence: TGTGCCACCAGCAGAGTTCTAGAGGGCAATCAGCCCCAGCATTTT. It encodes CATSRVLEGNQPQHF. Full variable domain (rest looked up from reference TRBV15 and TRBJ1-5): DAMVIQNPRYQVTQFGKPVTLSCSQTLNHNVMYWYQQKSSQAPKLLFHYYDKDFNNEADTPDNFQSRRPNTSFCFLDIRSPGLGDTAMYLCATSRVLEGNQPQHFGDGTRLSIL.

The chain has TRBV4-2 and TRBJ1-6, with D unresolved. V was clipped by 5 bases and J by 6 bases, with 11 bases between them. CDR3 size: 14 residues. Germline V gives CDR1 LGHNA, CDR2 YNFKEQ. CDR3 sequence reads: CASSSIPVNSPLHF. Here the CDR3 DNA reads TGTGCCAGCAGCTCAATCCCAGTTAATTCACCCCTCCACTTT.